This T cell receptor (beta chain) was retrieved from a study of regulatory T cells (dated by TCRdb to 2017 to 2018). General notes on the study: T-cell receptor beta repertoires of sorted regulatory, conventional CD4+ and CD8+ T cells were compared between CD3G-deficient patients and healthy controls. Points the paper makes about the study in general: Conventional CD4+ T cells from CD3G-deficient patients were enriched for hydrophobic residues at CDR3 positions 6 and 7, suggesting more self-reactive specificities. Restricted unique TRB V-J pairs and skewed V and J gene usage were observed in patient repertoires, most markedly in regulatory T cells.

Comments on this clone: The antigen it binds to is not known. Nothing much larger sits one base from this clone, and base qualities are not available.

V has 5 bases trimmed and J has 1 base trimmed; junction bases matching no gene number 8. The germline V gene provides CDR1 SGHNT and CDR2 YENEEA. From its cysteine to its phenylalanine, the CDR3 spans 15 amino acids. The CDR3 DNA has 45 bases and is translated from base 1. The multiplex PCR used 52 forward TRBV primers and 13 reverse TRBJ primers, with assay-based and computational corrections for amplification bias. Within the immunoSEQ assay, multiplex PCR amplified rearranged TRB loci from genomic DNA. TRB amplicons were sequenced on an Illumina HiSeq platform. Processing in the source paper ran as follows. Custom algorithms error-filtered the raw sequences and aligned the raw sequences to reference gene sequences, after which the immunoSEQ online tools were used for analysis. The frequencies of productive and nonproductive TRB rearrangements were evaluated among unique sequences as well as among total sequences. Assessment of potential self-reactivity relied on the hydrophobicity of positions 6 and 7 in the TRB CDR3, along with their amino acid composition. Groups were compared by t tests, Mann-Whitney tests or two-way ANOVA performed in Prism software. TCRdb stores this immuneACCESS table with in-frame sequences only. Part of the clones is absent; in the studies checked, under half of the shortfall reflects unresolved V genes, and no reason is known for the rest. The D gene and trimming were derived from the DNA, and the V and J assignments and clone size from that table. The sample table lists around 30,000 clones, nearly 95% of them with a count of one. The ten largest clones represent 0.75% to 1% of the sample.

Evidence of autoimmunity was found in all CD3G-deficient patients, and more severe autoimmunity was observed in two of the patients. Patients ranged from 2 to 39 years of age at testing and had reduced naive and increased memory CD4+ and CD8+ T-cell proportions. CD4+ cells were FACS-sorted into CD25-high CD127-low regulatory T cells and CD25-low CD127-high conventional CD4+ T cells. About six individuals with CD3G deficiency made up the patient group. An international network of physicians across the United States, Europe and Asia provided the patient samples and clinical data. Peripheral blood mononuclear cells were isolated by Ficoll density separation.

The V and J genes are TRBV11-3 and TRBJ2-7, with 7 bases in between that match TRBD2. This receptor was identified in a child aged 2-15 years with CD3G deficiency. The sequenced sample was conventional CD4+ T cells sorted from blood. The DNA sequence follows: TGTGCCAGCAGCCCAACTAGCGCCAAATCCTACGAGCAGTACTTC. Its coded protein is CASSPTSAKSYEQYF.